A single sample gave rise to the 29 T cell receptor beta chains below, sequenced in a study of cytotoxic CD8 clonotypes in ibrutinib-treated CLL. The method was immunoSEQ multiplex PCR; TCRdb's version includes in-frame clones alone and lacks a portion of them. Of over 150,000 clones in the sample, around three quarters were seen once. Sequenced material: PBMCs, taken after 24 months of ibrutinib treatment. Receptor source: a human donor with chronic lymphocytic leukemia.

The V and J genes are TRBV25-1 and TRBJ2-2, with D possibly TRBD2 on 5 matching bases. V lost 1 base, J lost 1 base, and 10 bases lay in between. CDR3 length: 16 amino acids. Germline assignment: CDR1 MGHDK and CDR2 SYGVNS. CDR3 sequence: CASSEFVARNTGELFF. For the CDR3, the DNA is TGTGCCAGCAGTGAATTTGTAGCGCGGAACACCGGGGAGCTGTTTTTT.

This sequence joins TRBV15 and TRBJ2-7; D not certain. Germline V gene lookup returns CDR1 LNHNV and CDR2 YYDKDF (reference sequence). Trimming took 1 base from V and 3 from J, leaving 10 bases between them. The CDR3 length is 14 residues. CDR3 sequence reads: CATSRGQLYYEQYF. CDR3 nucleotide sequence: TGTGCCACCAGCAGAGGTCAGCTGTACTACGAGCAGTACTTC.

The chain combines TRBV19 with TRBJ1-4; D is undetermined. Germline lookup yields CDR1 LNHDA and CDR2 SQIVND (reference sequence). The CDR3 runs to 16 residues. The V end was cut by 9 bases, the J end by 0 bases, with 17 bases between. CDR3 nucleotides: TGTGCCAGCTCCATAGTAGCCGCTGCAACTAATGAAAAACTGTTTTTT. Translated, it gives CASSIVAAATNEKLFF.

There are a few counts of this clone. Within the sample, other DNA sequences also encode this same CDR3. CDR3 residues: CASSRGLGNEQFF. As DNA, the CDR3 is TGTGCCAGCAGCCGAGGACTAGGCAATGAGCAGTTCTTC. The chain joins TRBV9 to TRBJ2-1, with TRBD2 matching 7 bases. The CDR3 runs to 13 residues. Germline lookup yields CDR1 SGDLS and CDR2 YYNGEE. The trim removed 4 bases at V and 6 bases at J, leaving 4 bases unmatched. Full variable domain (remainder filled in from reference TRBV9 and TRBJ2-1): DSGVTQTPKHLITATGQRVTLRCSPRSGDLSVYWYQQSLDQGLQFLIQYYNGEERAKGNILERFSAQQFPDLHSELNLSSLELGDSALYFCASSRGLGNEQFFGPGTRLTVL.

The chain links TRBV9 to TRBJ1-1; 8 bases fit TRBD1. This CDR3 contains 13 residues. V lost 0 bases, J lost 5 bases, and 0 bases stayed unmatched. CDR1 and CDR2 from the germline V gene are SGDLS and YYNGEE. CDR3 DNA: TGTGCCAGCAGCGTAGGGACAGGGACTGAAGCTTTCTTT. This codes for CASSVGTGTEAFF.

V and J are TRBV7-2 and TRBJ2-7; D not certain. Germline CDR1 and CDR2: SGHTA and FQGNSA. With 5 bases removed from V and 0 bases from J, the gap between germline ends came to 20 bases. CDR3 size: 17 residues. The DNA of the CDR3 is TGTGCCAGCAGCCCAAGAACCCTAGGATTCAGCTCCTACGAGCAGTACTTC. Its protein is CASSPRTLGFSSYEQYF.

The genes are TRBV5-6 and TRBJ2-7; 8 bases are a match to TRBD1. Germline values: CDR1 SGHDT, CDR2 YYEEEE. The V gene end was trimmed by 5 bases and the J gene end by 3 bases; junction bases not matched to a gene: 4. The CDR3 covers 13 residues. CDR3 loop: CASRNRGDYEQYF. The CDR3 DNA reads TGTGCCAGCAGGAACAGGGGGGACTACGAGCAGTACTTC.

This clone came up a few times. The rearrangement joins TRBV30 to TRBJ2-1; TRBD2 matches at 8 bases. The germline V gene has CDR1 GTSNPN and CDR2 SVGIG (reference sequence). With V trimmed by 5 bases and J by 2 bases, 5 bases remained unmatched. CDR3 length equals 14 residues. CDR3 DNA: TGTGCCTGGGAAGGACTAGCTACCTACAATGAGCAGTTCTTC. The encoded protein is CAWEGLATYNEQFF.

The chain links TRBV4-3 to TRBJ2-5; 12 bases are a match to TRBD2. With 0 bases clipped from V and 2 bases from J, the junction kept 10 bases outside the gene matches. CDR1 is LGHNA and CDR2 is YSLEER in the germline V gene. The CDR3 length is 19 residues. Here the CDR3 reads CASSQDVLAGGLWQETQYF. CDR3 coding DNA: TGCGCCAGCAGCCAAGACGTTCTAGCGGGAGGGCTGTGGCAAGAGACCCAGTACTTC.

The chain carries TRBV28 and TRBJ2-1; the D gene could be TRBD1 or TRBD2 (5 bases each). The V gene lost 6 bases and the J gene lost 8 bases, with 26 bases spanning the gap. The CDR3 consists of 17 residues. Looked up from germline, CDR1 is MDHEN and CDR2 is SYDVKM. CDR3 sequence: CASRTDYSKLVGYEQFF. The CDR3 DNA follows: TGTGCCAGCAGGACAGACTACAGTAAGTTAGTAGGGTATGAGCAGTTCTTC.

Of note for this clone: A read error may account for a junction end that differs from germline. The rearrangement joins TRBV7-7 to TRBJ2-5; a weak D match, TRBD1 (5 bases). This CDR3 region has 14 residues. CDR1 is SSHAT, CDR2 FNYEAQ, per germline (reference sequence). The CDR3 spells CASSSTDTQETQYF. The CDR3 DNA follows: TGTGCTAGCAGCTCAACGGACACCCAAGAGACCCAGTACTTC.

The V gene is TRBV30, the J gene TRBJ2-1; 7 positions match TRBD2. The CDR3 spans 14 residues. V lost 2 bases to trimming and J lost 3 bases; unmatched junction nucleotides: 4. The germline gives CDR1 GTSNPN, CDR2 SVGIG (reference sequence). CDR3 DNA: TGTGCCTGGAGTAGCGGGATGAACTACAATGAGCAGTTCTTC. Amino acids: CAWSSGMNYNEQFF.

This clone was counted a few times. The chain recombines TRBV11-2 with TRBJ2-7; TRBD1 might be the D (5 bases). Trimming took 0 bases from V and 2 from J, leaving 8 bases between them. The germline V gene encodes CDR1 SGHAT and CDR2 FQNNGV. CDR3 length equals 14 residues. The DNA of the CDR3 is TGTGCCAGCAGCTTAGAACAGGCCACCTACGAGCAGTACTTC. This codes for CASSLEQATYEQYF.

The rearrangement uses TRBV5-1 and TRBJ2-1; tentative D call: TRBD2 (6 bases). From germline, CDR1 is SGHRS and CDR2 YFSETQ. V lost 7 bases and J 4 bases, leaving 9 bases between the germline ends. The CDR3 sequence is 12 residues long. The CDR3 protein is CASGTQYNEQFF. The DNA of the CDR3 is TGCGCCAGCGGGACTCAATACAATGAGCAGTTCTTC.

The chain uses TRBV30 and TRBJ2-7; D gene uncertain. This CDR3 spans 11 amino acids. Germline V gene lookup returns CDR1 GTSNPN and CDR2 SVGIG (reference sequence). Between the trimmed V and J ends, which lost 2 bases and 10 bases, there was a span of 12 bases. CDR3 bases: TGTGCCTGGAGTTTTAGGTCAAATCAGTACTTC. Protein: CAWSFRSNQYF. Together with reference TRBV30 and TRBJ2-7, the CDR3 gives the full variable domain: SQTIHQWPATLVQPVGSPLSLECTVEGTSNPNLYWYRQAAGRGLQLLFYSVGIGQISSEVPQNLSASRPQDRQFILSSKKLLLSDSGFYLCAWSFRSNQYFGPGTRLTVT.

The rearrangement links TRBV7-9 to TRBJ2-7; TRBD2 agrees at 7 bases. This CDR3 is 12 amino acids long. Germline CDR1 reads SEHNR; CDR2 reads FQNEAQ (reference sequence). Trimming removed 5 bases from V and 6 bases from J; junction bases left unmatched: 4. CDR3 in amino acids: CASSQRDLEQYF. CDR3 DNA sequence: TGTGCCAGCAGCCAGCGGGACCTCGAGCAGTACTTC.

The CDR3 here is CASSQDRAGVTGELFF. CDR3 in DNA: TGCGCCAGCAGCCAAGATAGGGCAGGGGTAACCGGGGAGCTGTTTTTT. The rearrangement links TRBV4-3 to TRBJ2-2; D perhaps matches TRBD1 (6 bases). The germline V and J ends were trimmed by 0 bases and 5 bases, with 13 bases remaining between them. Per germline, CDR1 LGHNA and CDR2 YSLEER. There are 16 residues in the CDR3.

This clone was counted once. The CDR3 region has the DNA TGTGCCAGCAGCTTGGATGGGGCGGGAGAGACCCAGTACTTC. Translated: CASSLDGAGETQYF. The chain is built from TRBV5-6 and TRBJ2-5, with D tentatively TRBD1 or TRBD2 (5 bases each). The CDR3 totals 14 residues. The ends were cut back, 0 bases at V and 4 bases at J, with 10 bases in the middle. The germline gives CDR1 SGHDT, CDR2 YYEEEE.

Only one count was recorded for this clone. V and J are TRBV14 and TRBJ2-7; 8 nucleotides align to TRBD1. This CDR3 has 15 amino acids. Per germline, CDR1 SGHDN and CDR2 FVKESK. The junction had 2 bases not matched to a gene; V was cut back by 1 base and J by 0 bases. As DNA, the CDR3 is TGTGCCAGCAGCCAAGGGACAGGGCGCTCCTACGAGCAGTACTTC. Its protein is CASSQGTGRSYEQYF. Complete variable domain (other parts from reference TRBV14 and TRBJ2-7): EAGVTQFPSHSVIEKGQTVTLRCDPISGHDNLYWYRRVMGKEIKFLLHFVKESKQDESGMPNNRFLAERTGGTYSTLKVQPAELEDSGVYFCASSQGTGRSYEQYFGPGTRLTVT.

This chain links TRBV7-8 with TRBJ2-1, with 14 positions matching TRBD2. The CDR3 has 16 amino acids. V lost 4 bases to trimming and J lost 8 bases; unmatched junction nucleotides: 7. The germline gives CDR1 SGHVS, CDR2 FQNEAQ. CDR3 sequence reads: CASSSGTSGSIDEQFF. The CDR3 DNA reads as TGTGCCAGCAGCTCCGGGACTAGCGGGAGTATCGATGAGCAGTTCTTC.

This clone was detected only once. The rearrangement uses TRBV18 and TRBJ1-1; D call uncertain. Per germline, CDR1 KGHSH and CDR2 LQKENI. Trimming removed 2 bases at V and 1 base at J, with 5 bases between. The CDR3 has 13 amino acids. The CDR3, as DNA: TGTGCCAGCTCACCAGAGCAGAACACTGAAGCTTTCTTT. Protein sequence: CASSPEQNTEAFF.

This clone has a handful of counts. The chain links TRBV30 to TRBJ2-7; D uncertain. The germline V gene encodes CDR1 GTSNPN and CDR2 SVGIG (reference sequence). This CDR3 spans 11 amino acids. The ends were cut back, 2 bases at V and 2 bases at J, with 4 bases in the middle. The chain's CDR3 is CAWSSAYEQYF. Written as DNA, the CDR3 is TGTGCCTGGAGTTCGGCCTACGAGCAGTACTTC.

The V and J genes are TRBV5-4 and TRBJ2-3; TRBD2 matches 10 bases. The length of the CDR3 is 14 residues. Germline V gene sequence: CDR1 SGHNT, CDR2 YYREEE (reference sequence). The J segment lost 7 bases and the V segment lost 4 bases, leaving 6 bases of the junction unmatched. CDR3 protein: CASSLAGAGYTQYF. In nucleotides, the CDR3 is TGTGCCAGCAGCCTAGCGGGAGCGGGTTATACGCAGTATTTT.

The chain combines TRBV4-2 with TRBJ2-1, with 10 bases matching TRBD2. This CDR3 contains 15 residues. V trimming: 0 bases; J trimming: 15 bases; junction bases outside the gene matches: 11. Looked up from germline, CDR1 is LGHNA and CDR2 is YNFKEQ. CDR3 region: CASSQEASGSRILFF. The CDR3 DNA sequence: TGTGCCAGCAGCCAAGAAGCTAGCGGGAGTCGGATTTTGTTCTTC.

The V call is TRBV25-1, the J call TRBJ2-1, with 9 nucleotides matching TRBD1. CDR1 is MGHDK, CDR2 SYGVNS, per germline. Trimming at V came to 5 bases and at J to 3 bases, leaving 11 bases not matched to a gene. This CDR3 comprises 17 residues. The CDR3 loop is CASSSSGTGKNYNEQFF. The CDR3 nucleotides read TGTGCCAGCAGTTCCTCCGGGACAGGGAAGAACTACAATGAGCAGTTCTTC.

The rearrangement joins TRBV5-1 to TRBJ2-1, with TRBD2 matching 8 bases. Germline CDR1 and CDR2: SGHRS and YFSETQ. The CDR3 is 15 residues long. Germline trimming cut 3 bases from V and 0 bases from J; bases unmatched to any gene: 2. CDR3 region: CASSSTSGSYNEQFF. DNA of the CDR3: TGCGCCAGCAGCTCTACTAGCGGCTCCTACAATGAGCAGTTCTTC.

This chain joins TRBV10-3 and TRBJ1-1; 11 nucleotides line up with TRBD1. The V gene end was trimmed by 4 bases and the J gene end by 1 base; junction bases not matched to a gene: 5. Germline CDR1 ENHRY, CDR2 SYGVKD. The CDR3 is made up of 16 amino acids. The CDR3 region is CAISGTGGSGNTEAFF. DNA of the CDR3: TGTGCCATCAGTGGGACAGGGGGCTCGGGGAACACTGAAGCTTTCTTT.

This clone turned up a few times. V is TRBV6-1 and J is TRBJ2-3, with 8 bases lining up with TRBD1. There are 14 residues in the CDR3. From germline, CDR1 is MNHNS and CDR2 SASEGT. The V segment lost 11 bases and the J segment 1 base; nucleotides outside the gene matches: 8. The CDR3 loop reads CAGSQGVGTDTQYF. CDR3 bases: TGTGCCGGATCACAGGGGGTGGGCACAGATACGCAGTATTTT.

J is TRBJ2-7 and V is TRBV9; 7 nucleotides align to TRBD2. Germline CDR1 reads SGDLS; CDR2 reads YYNGEE. The CDR3 totals 15 residues. The V segment lost 0 bases and the J segment 3 bases; nucleotides outside the gene matches: 6. The CDR3 nucleotides are TGTGCCAGCAGCGTAGCGGCGGGAGAAGTCTACGAGCAGTACTTC. This encodes CASSVAAGEVYEQYF. The entire variable domain, with the rest obtained from reference TRBV9 and TRBJ2-7, is as follows: DSGVTQTPKHLITATGQRVTLRCSPRSGDLSVYWYQQSLDQGLQFLIQYYNGEERAKGNILERFSAQQFPDLHSELNLSSLELGDSALYFCASSVAAGEVYEQYFGPGTRLTVT.